This is a list of T cell receptor beta chains from one sample in a study of shared clonotypes between healthy human individuals. The assay was immunoSEQ multiplex PCR, and TCRdb's table has in-frame clones only and misses some. The sample consists of about 2.2 million clones, 93% of them appearing once. The sample consisted of naive CD8+ T cells from PBMCs. These receptors were collected from a man younger than 30 in good health. Some clones in this sample may be carry-over from other donors' samples. CDR3s include the opening cysteine and the closing phenylalanine or tryptophan. The order of the fields is J gene, clone size, D gene, V gene, CDR3 DNA, CDR3 protein. A D gene is named only where the DNA matches it firmly. Clone sizes are given selectively: once, few, many, or a class where the clone is expanded.

TRBJ2-7,NA,TRBD1,TRBV29-1,TGCAGCGTTGTGACAGGGGGAGAGCAGTACTTC,CSVVTGGEQYF
TRBJ2-1,NA,NA,TRBV4-3,TGCGCCAGCAGCCAAGACGGCGGGTCCTACAATGAGCAGTTCTTC,CASSQDGGSYNEQFF
TRBJ2-1,once,NA,TRBV27,TGTGCCAGCAGTTCCAGGATCACGACCTACAATGAGCAGTTCTTC,CASSSRITTYNEQFF
TRBJ1-2,NA,NA,TRBV6-1,TGTGCCAGCAGTGAAAATCAGGCAGAAGCCTTTAACTATGGCTACACCTTC,CASSENQAEAFNYGYTF
TRBJ2-7,NA,NA,TRBV19,TGTGCCAGTAGTTTCCTTCCTGGCTACGAGCAGTACTTC,CASSFLPGYEQYF
TRBJ1-6,NA,NA,TRBV7-3,TGTGCCAGCAGCCCCGTTGGGGGGTCACCCCTCCACTTT,CASSPVGGSPLHF
TRBJ2-2,NA,NA,TRBV15,TGTGCCACCAGGGCAGGGGAGGCTTTCACCGGGGAGCTGTTTTTT,CATRAGEAFTGELFF
TRBJ1-5,NA,NA,TRBV28,TGTGCCAGCAGTCCCCCTTACCCGGACTCCAATCAGCCCCAGCATTTT,CASSPPYPDSNQPQHF
TRBJ2-4,NA,NA,TRBV9,TGTGCCAGCAGCAACGGAAACATTCAGTACTTC,CASSNGNIQYF
TRBJ1-5,NA,TRBD1,TRBV11-2,TGTGCCAGCAGCCCAGGGACAGGACTTTATAGCAATCAGCCCCAGCATTTT,CASSPGTGLYSNQPQHF
TRBJ2-7,NA,NA,TRBV7-9,TGTGCCAGCAACGGAGACAAGGGACCCTACGAGCAGTACTTC,CASNGDKGPYEQYF
TRBJ2-7,once,NA,TRBV11-2,TGTGCCAGCAGCTTTTGGCCCCGGGGGGAGCAGTACTTC,CASSFWPRGEQYF
TRBJ2-7,NA,NA,TRBV2,TGTGCCAGAGAAGAGTGGGGCGAGCAGTACTTC,CAREEWGEQYF
TRBJ2-1,once,TRBD1,TRBV15,TGTGCCACGAGGACAGGGGGCTTAAATGAGCAGTTCTTC,CATRTGGLNEQFF
TRBJ2-7,NA,NA,TRBV11-2,TGTGCCAGCAGCTTAGGGGCCAGCGGGTCTTACGAGCAGTACTTC,CASSLGASGSYEQYF
TRBJ2-1,NA,TRBD2,TRBV11-2,TGTGCCAGCAGCCCACAACTAGCGGGATCAAATGAGCAGTTCTTC,CASSPQLAGSNEQFF
TRBJ1-2,NA,NA,TRBV28,TGTGCCAGCAGTTTATTGTCCGATCACGTCGAATATGGCTACACCTTC,CASSLLSDHVEYGYTF
TRBJ1-3,NA,NA,TRBV6-6,TGTGCCAGCAGTTTAGGACACCCGAGCTCTGGAAACACCATATATTTT,CASSLGHPSSGNTIYF
TRBJ2-1,NA,NA,TRBV27,TGTGCCAGCAGCTTAAACCCGCACGTTGCGAGCTCCTACAATGAGCAGTTCTTC,CASSLNPHVASSYNEQFF
TRBJ1-1,few,NA,TRBV11-2,TGTGCCAGCAGCCTTGGTTACAGGGTCCCGAACACTGAAGCTTTCTTT,CASSLGYRVPNTEAFF
TRBJ2-1,NA,TRBD2,TRBV12-5,TGTGCTAGTGGTTTACCACCGGGCGCGGGAGGGGATTACAATGAGCAGTTCTTC,CASGLPPGAGGDYNEQFF
TRBJ1-5,NA,NA,TRBV9,TGTGCCAGCAGCGTATCGGGTAATAGCAATCAGCCCCAGCATTTT,CASSVSGNSNQPQHF
TRBJ2-7,once,TRBD1,TRBV27,TGTGCCAGCAGTTTGGCAGGGGGCTACGAGCAGTACTTC,CASSLAGGYEQYF
TRBJ2-7,NA,TRBD1,TRBV7-8,TGTGCCAGCAGCTTATTACTGACAGGGCGAGACGAGCAGTACTTC,CASSLLLTGRDEQYF
TRBJ2-7,NA,NA,TRBV21-1,TGTGCCAGCAACCCGGGCGAGCAGTACTTC,CASNPGEQYF
TRBJ2-2,NA,NA,TRBV5-1,TGCGCCAGCAGCAAGCCAGACCAAAACACCGGGGAGCTGTTTTTT,CASSKPDQNTGELFF
TRBJ2-1,once,TRBD2,TRBV28,TGTGCCAGCAGCTATCCTAGCGGGAGGGCCGCTGAGCAGTTCTTC,CASSYPSGRAAEQFF
TRBJ2-1,NA,NA,TRBV19,TGTGCCAGTAGCCCGGACCCGAGGAATGAGCAGTTCTTC,CASSPDPRNEQFF
TRBJ2-7,NA,TRBD2,TRBV10-3,TGTGCCATCAGTGAGGCCTTGCGGGAGGAAGGAGGAGCCTACGAGCAGTACTTC,CAISEALREEGGAYEQYF
TRBJ2-7,NA,TRBD2,TRBV11-2,TGTGCCAGCAGCTTATTCCCTGGGACTAGCGGGTACGAGCAGTACTTC,CASSLFPGTSGYEQYF
TRBJ2-3,once,TRBD2,TRBV9,TGTGCCAGCAGCTCCCCAGGGGGGGGGACTAGCGGCCCCTCGCGGCCAGATACGCAGTATTTT,CASSSPGGGTSGPSRPDTQYF
TRBJ1-1,few,NA,TRBV11-2,TGTGCCAGCAGCGGTTTGAACACTGAAGCTTTCTTT,CASSGLNTEAFF
TRBJ2-7,NA,NA,TRBV7-9,TGTGCCAGCAGCTCTACAGGGCTCGAGCAGTACTTC,CASSSTGLEQYF
TRBJ2-7,NA,NA,TRBV4-1,TGCGCCAGCAGCCAAGGGAGATCCTACGAGCAGTACTTC,CASSQGRSYEQYF
TRBJ2-5,NA,NA,TRBV2,TGTGCCAGCAGGGAAGGGTTTCGGGCCGAAGGGTCGACCCAGTACTTC,CASREGFRAEGSTQYF
TRBJ2-1,once,TRBD2,TRBV6-5,TGTGCCAGCAGGACTAGCGGGGAGTCTTACAATGAGCAGTTCTTC,CASRTSGESYNEQFF
TRBJ1-2,NA,NA,TRBV6-1,TGTGCCAGCAGTGGCCTCTACCGGGACCAGGCGTATGGCTACACCTTC,CASSGLYRDQAYGYTF
TRBJ2-1,NA,TRBD2,TRBV5-1,TGCGCCAGCAGCTTAGGTCCACTAGCGGGAAGGTGGAATGAGCAGTTCTTC,CASSLGPLAGRWNEQFF
TRBJ2-2,NA,TRBD2,TRBV27,TGTGCCAGCAGTTTGTTAGCGGGAGCCGGGGAGCTGTTTTTT,CASSLLAGAGELFF
TRBJ1-2,NA,TRBD1,TRBV30,TGTGCCTCCTGGACAGGGGCCAACTATGGCTACACCTTC,CASWTGANYGYTF
TRBJ2-2,NA,TRBD2,TRBV25-1,TGTGCCAGCAGTGAATGGCTAGCGGAGAACACCGGGGAGCTGTTTTTT,CASSEWLAENTGELFF
TRBJ2-7,NA,NA,TRBV7-9,TGTGCCACTGCGGGACAGAAGCCCTACGAGCAGTACTTC,CATAGQKPYEQYF
TRBJ2-1,NA,NA,TRBV5-1,TGCGCCAGCAGGCCAGAGAGCTCCTACAATGAGCAGTTCTTC,CASRPESSYNEQFF